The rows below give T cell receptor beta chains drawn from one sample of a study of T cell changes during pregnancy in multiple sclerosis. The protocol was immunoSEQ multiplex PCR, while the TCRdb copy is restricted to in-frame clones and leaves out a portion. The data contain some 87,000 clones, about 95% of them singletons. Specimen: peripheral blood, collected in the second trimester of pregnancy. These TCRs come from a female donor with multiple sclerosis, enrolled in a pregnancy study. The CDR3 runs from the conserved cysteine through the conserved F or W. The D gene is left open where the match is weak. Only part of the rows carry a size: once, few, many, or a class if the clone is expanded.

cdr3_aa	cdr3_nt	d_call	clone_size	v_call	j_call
CATSRGGLADSTDTQYF	TGTGCCACCAGCAGAGGGGGACTAGCAGACAGCACAGATACGCAGTATTTT	TRBD2	NA	TRBV15	TRBJ2-3
CASSQAAGVNTEAFF	TGCGCCAGCAGCCAAGCTGCGGGGGTAAACACTGAAGCTTTCTTT	NA	NA	TRBV4-1	TRBJ1-1
CASSFKNQPQHF	TGTGCCAGCAGTTTTAAAAATCAGCCCCAGCATTTT	NA	NA	TRBV27	TRBJ1-5
CASSVDRGTEAFF	TGTGCCAGCAGCGTGGACAGGGGGACTGAAGCTTTCTTT	TRBD1	NA	TRBV9	TRBJ1-1
CASSLADTSYEQYF	TGTGCCAGCAGCTTAGCGGACACCTCCTACGAGCAGTACTTC	NA	NA	TRBV7-7	TRBJ2-7
CASSVSPKLTGELFF	TGTGCCAGCAGCGTCTCACCTAAACTTACCGGGGAGCTGTTTTTT	NA	few	TRBV9	TRBJ2-2
CASSWAGTGRTGELFF	TGTGCCAGCAGCTGGGCCGGGACAGGTCGGACCGGGGAGCTGTTTTTT	TRBD1	once	TRBV13	TRBJ2-2
CAWSVLGKQGSDTQYF	TGTGCCTGGAGTGTACTCGGGAAACAGGGATCAGATACGCAGTATTTT	NA	NA	TRBV30	TRBJ2-3
CAWSDSRTGNTIYF	TGTGCCTGGAGCGACAGTAGAACTGGAAACACCATATATTTT	NA	NA	TRBV30	TRBJ1-3
CASSSTGVNYGYTF	TGTGCCAGCAGTTCGACAGGGGTCAACTATGGCTACACCTTC	TRBD1	NA	TRBV7-9	TRBJ1-2
CASSPSLAGGIYEQYF	TGTGCCAGCAGCCCCTCCCTAGCGGGAGGGATCTACGAGCAGTACTTC	TRBD2	NA	TRBV11-2	TRBJ2-7
CATCRLGLANYNEQFF	TGTGCCACCTGTCGACTGGGACTAGCTAATTACAATGAGCAGTTCTTC	TRBD2	NA	TRBV11-2	TRBJ2-1
CASSPGGSGLAELSYEQYF	TGTGCCAGCTCACCAGGGGGCAGTGGGCTAGCGGAGCTCTCCTACGAGCAGTACTTC	NA	NA	TRBV18	TRBJ2-7
CASTPQTYRTDTQYF	TGTGCCAGCACCCCCCAGACTTACCGCACAGATACGCAGTATTTT	NA	NA	TRBV7-9	TRBJ2-3
CASSFDYGYTF	TGTGCCAGCAGTTTCGACTATGGCTACACCTTC	NA	NA	TRBV27	TRBJ1-2
CASSEWGSGPYNEQFF	TGTGCCAGCAGTGAATGGGGTAGCGGGCCTTACAATGAGCAGTTCTTC	TRBD2	once	TRBV6-1	TRBJ2-1
CAFVGSSEKLFF	TGTGCCTTTGTTGGGAGTAGTGAAAAACTGTTTTTT	NA	NA	TRBV30	TRBJ1-4
CASSSTPGTGYEKLFF	TGTGCCAGCAGCTCCACGCCCGGGACAGGGTACGAAAAACTGTTTTTT	TRBD1	NA	TRBV7-2	TRBJ1-4
CASSPFGSAGPVREQYF	TGTGCCAGCAGCCCTTTCGGGTCGGCGGGACCGGTCCGCGAGCAGTACTTC	NA	NA	TRBV7-2	TRBJ2-7
CASSLGRANTGELFF	TGTGCCAGCAGCTTAGGCCGTGCGAACACCGGGGAGCTGTTTTTT	NA	NA	TRBV13	TRBJ2-2
CASGALKEDGYTF	TGTGCCAGCGGCGCTTTGAAGGAGGACGGCTACACCTTC	NA	NA	TRBV28	TRBJ1-2
CASSSGRASHEQYF	TGTGCCAGCAGCTCAGGGAGGGCCTCCCACGAGCAGTACTTC	TRBD2	NA	TRBV5-6	TRBJ2-7
CSVPTGTGGWDVNEQFF	TGCAGCGTCCCAACAGGGACGGGGGGTTGGGACGTGAATGAGCAGTTCTTC	NA	NA	TRBV29-1	TRBJ2-1
CASSLGPGQSSYEQYF	TGCGCCAGCAGCTTGGGACCGGGACAGAGCTCCTACGAGCAGTACTTC	TRBD1	NA	TRBV5-1	TRBJ2-7